This TCR beta chain was sequenced in a study of cytomegalovirus exposure and HLA in healthy donors. The validation cohort, a group of some 120 subjects, included the donors and was separate from the roughly 620-subject first cohort. Comments on this clone: Its target is not known.

Germline CDR1 SGHRS, CDR2 YFSETQ. Trimming stripped 2 bases from V and 7 bases from J, with 15 bases between. This CDR3 spans 15 amino acids. General study findings and limits: The majority of TCR sequences were rare, yet some public TCRs appeared in many donors. As confirmed in vitro, a few CMV-associated chains were specific for CMV antigens. A later analysis found first-cohort TCR clusters tended to co-occur in the roughly 120 validation repertoires.

Assay: immunoSEQ multiplex PCR; the TCRdb copy retains only in-frame clones and omits some. Among about 160,000 clones listed, roughly nine tenths were seen once. V is TRBV5-1 and J is TRBJ1-4, with a tentative D call TRBD1 (5 bases). Source material: PBMCs. The receptor was isolated from a woman aged 25 to 45 in good health and CMV-seronegative. CDR3 in amino acids: CASSFFGGKSEKLFF. The CDR3 DNA follows: TGCGCCAGCAGCTTCTTTGGGGGGAAGTCTGAAAAACTGTTTTTT.